This T cell receptor beta chain was captured by sequencing in a study of CD8 T cells in Susac syndrome. Unmatched junction bases numbered 6, after V lost 0 bases and J lost 5 bases. Germline V gene sequence: CDR1 MNHNY, CDR2 SVGAGI (reference sequence). CDR3 length: 15 amino acids. Treatment-naive patients with stable or active relapsing-remitting disease served as multiple sclerosis controls. RNA amounts of roughly 0.5 to 1 ug underwent reverse transcription with random hexamers. By means of immunoSEQ multiplex PCR, TCR beta CDR3 spanning 54 Vbeta and 13 Jbeta underwent amplification. Via MiXCR, TCRdb re-called the immunoSEQ multiplex PCR reads, giving one row per CDR3 protein. Of hundreds of thousands of distinct CDR3 sequences in the sample, 95% were seen once.

This receptor was taken from a human donor with multiple sclerosis. The source material was CD4+ T cells from PBMCs. This rearrangement joins TRBV6-6 to TRBJ2-5, with 7 nucleotides matching TRBD1. The CDR3 sequence: CASSYSRGTVETQYF. CDR3 nucleotide sequence: TGTGCCAGCAGTTACTCGCGAGGGACAGTGGAGACCCAGTACTTC.